The entry that follows covers one TCR beta chain sequence. This sample stems from a study of glioma-infiltrating T cells. The iRepertoire nested amplicon-rescue multiplex PCR amplified TCR alpha and beta CDR3s from RNA. For one-step reverse transcription and amplification, about 85-400 ng of tissue mRNA or PBMC total RNA was used. A single record per CDR3 protein comes from TCRdb applying MiXCR to the multiplex PCR reads. The profile shows fewer than 250,000 distinct CDR3 sequences, roughly 32% of them singletons. CDR1 and CDR2 from the germline V gene are DFQATT and SNEGSKA (reference sequence). With V trimmed by 6 bases and J by 0 bases, 6 bases remained unmatched. The CDR3 covers 15 residues.

This TCR derives from a human donor with low-grade glioma or glioblastoma, undergoing nonglioma brain surgery, or in good health (not recorded which). The sequenced sample consisted of glioma tissue, nonneoplastic brain tissue, or PBMCs (not recorded which). The rearrangement uses TRBV20-1 and TRBJ2-7; 12 positions match TRBD2. Written as DNA, the CDR3 is TGCAGTGCCACCTCGGGACTAGCGGGCTCCTACGAGCAGTACTTC. The encoded protein is CSATSGLAGSYEQYF.